These T cell receptor beta chains were read from a single sample in a study of blood T cell repertoires in COVID-19. Generated by immunoSEQ multiplex PCR, the TCRdb table keeps only in-frame clones and is missing some. The table has just under 350,000 clones, around 88% seen once. Sequences were obtained from peripheral blood. These TCRs come from a man aged 25 to 40 with active or convalescent COVID-19. CDR3s include the opening cysteine and the closing phenylalanine or tryptophan. D genes are given only for firm matches. Clone size is stated in some rows and not others, as once, few, many or a class when expanded.

d_call	clone_size	v_call	j_call	cdr3_nt	cdr3_aa
TRBD2	once	TRBV11-3	TRBJ2-1	TGTGCCAGCAGCTTAGAGTCTAGCGGGCTTCGGGAGCAGTTCTTC	CASSLESSGLREQFF
-	many	TRBV11-3	TRBJ2-7	TGTGCCAGCAGCTTAGAAAGGGGGGGCGGGACCTACGAGCAGTACTTC	CASSLERGGGTYEQYF
-	-	TRBV6-5	TRBJ2-3	TGTGCCAGCAGTTTTACGGCGGGAAGCACAGATACGCAGTATTTT	CASSFTAGSTDTQYF
TRBD2	-	TRBV6-2/TRBV6-3	TRBJ2-4	TGTGCCAGCAGACCTTTCGGACTAGCGGGAGGGGACTTAGCCAAAAACATTCAGTACTTC	CASRPFGLAGGDLAKNIQYF
-	-	TRBV3-1/TRBV3-2	TRBJ1-6	TGTGCCAGCAGCCGACGAGGACGGGGAGATAATTCACCCCTCCACTTT	CASSRRGRGDNSPLHF
-	-	TRBV19	TRBJ2-1	TGTGCCAGTAGTTACGGGAGCCGGAATGAGCAGTTCTTC	CASSYGSRNEQFF
-	-	TRBV7-2	TRBJ1-2	TGTGCCAGCAGCTTAGGGGAATGGGAGGGCTACACCTTC	CASSLGEWEGYTF
TRBD1	-	TRBV27	TRBJ2-1	TGTGCCAGCAGTTTAAACAGGGGCCATGAGCAGTTCTTC	CASSLNRGHEQFF
TRBD2	-	TRBV7-3	TRBJ2-1	TGTGCCAGCAGCTCCGGGACTAGCGGATCGGATGAGCAGTTCTTC	CASSSGTSGSDEQFF
-	-	TRBV30	TRBJ1-1	TGTGCCTGGAGTGGTAGTGGACAAGAAGCTTTCTTT	CAWSGSGQEAFF
-	-	TRBV19	TRBJ1-4	TGTGCCAGTAGTATATTAGGGCAGGGTCGTGAAAAACTGTTTTTT	CASSILGQGREKLFF
-	-	TRBV7-9	TRBJ2-3	TGTGCCAGCAGCTTAGGTCCCGGGAGTTTGGATACGCAGTATTTT	CASSLGPGSLDTQYF
TRBD2	-	TRBV7-2	TRBJ2-2	TGTGCCAGCAGCTTAGCGGGGGGGTGGAACACCGGGGAGCTGTTTTTT	CASSLAGGWNTGELFF
-	-	TRBV7-9	TRBJ1-3	TGTGCCAGCAGCTTAATGGGGCGCTGGGCTGGAAACACCATATATTTT	CASSLMGRWAGNTIYF
TRBD1	-	TRBV5-4	TRBJ2-7	TGTGCCAGCAGCTTGTGGGACAGGGCACCCTACGAGCAGTACTTC	CASSLWDRAPYEQYF
TRBD1	-	TRBV7-6	TRBJ1-2	TGTGCCAGCAGCCCGACAGGGGGCGCATTAAACTATGGCTACACCTTC	CASSPTGGALNYGYTF
TRBD2	-	TRBV9	TRBJ2-7	TGTGCCAGCAGCGTAGGTGGACTAGCGGGCTTTTACGAGCAGTACTTC	CASSVGGLAGFYEQYF
-	-	TRBV29-1	TRBJ1-1	TGCAGCGTTGGGTGGCAACCAAACACTGAAGCTTTCTTT	CSVGWQPNTEAFF
TRBD2	-	TRBV7-2	TRBJ2-2	TGTGCCAGCAGCCTGACTAGCGGACCCACCGGGGAGCTGTTTTTT	CASSLTSGPTGELFF
-	-	TRBV11-3	TRBJ2-1	TGTGCCAGCAGCCGTCAGGCTATAGGATACAATGAGCAGTTCTTC	CASSRQAIGYNEQFF
-	-	TRBV12-3/TRBV12-4	TRBJ2-5	TGTGCCAGCAGTTTAGAGGGAGTTGAGACCCAGTACTTC	CASSLEGVETQYF
TRBD1	-	TRBV6-6	TRBJ2-2	TGTGCCAGCAGTCCGGGACAGGGTCTTAGCGGGGAGCTGTTTTTT	CASSPGQGLSGELFF
TRBD1	-	TRBV7-2	TRBJ1-1	TGTGCCAGCAGCCCTCGGGACAGGCTCTTGGACACTGAAGCTTTCTTT	CASSPRDRLLDTEAFF
-	-	TRBV19	TRBJ2-2	TGTGCCAGTAGTATAGATCTATACGGGGTTGGCACCGGGGAGCTGTTTTTT	CASSIDLYGVGTGELFF
TRBD2	-	TRBV29-1	TRBJ2-7	TGCAGCGTTGAAGAAAGAACTAGCGGGAGTTACGAGCAGTACTTC	CSVEERTSGSYEQYF
-	-	TRBV5-1	TRBJ2-1	TGCGCCAGCAGCACAAGCCAGGGAAGCTCCTACAATGAGCAGTTCTTC	CASSTSQGSSYNEQFF